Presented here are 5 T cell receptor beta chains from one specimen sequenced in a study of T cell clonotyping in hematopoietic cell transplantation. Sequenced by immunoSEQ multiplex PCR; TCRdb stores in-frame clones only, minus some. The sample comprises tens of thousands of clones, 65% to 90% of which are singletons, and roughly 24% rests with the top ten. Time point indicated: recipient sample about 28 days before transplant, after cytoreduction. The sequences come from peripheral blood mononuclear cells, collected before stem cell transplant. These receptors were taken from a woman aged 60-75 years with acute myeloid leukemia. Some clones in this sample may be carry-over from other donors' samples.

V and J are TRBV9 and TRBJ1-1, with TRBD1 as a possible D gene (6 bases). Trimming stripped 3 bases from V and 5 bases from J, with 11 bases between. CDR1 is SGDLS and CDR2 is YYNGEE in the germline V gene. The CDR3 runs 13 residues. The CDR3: CASSAVGATEAFF. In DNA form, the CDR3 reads TGTGCCAGCAGCGCCGTGGGGGCAACTGAAGCTTTCTTT.

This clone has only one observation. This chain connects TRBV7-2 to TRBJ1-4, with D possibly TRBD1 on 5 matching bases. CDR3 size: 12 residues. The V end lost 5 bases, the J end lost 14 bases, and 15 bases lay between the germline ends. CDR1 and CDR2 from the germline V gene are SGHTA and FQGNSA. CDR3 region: CASSPHGAVLFF. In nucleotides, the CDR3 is TGTGCCAGCAGCCCCCACGGGGCAGTGCTGTTTTTT.

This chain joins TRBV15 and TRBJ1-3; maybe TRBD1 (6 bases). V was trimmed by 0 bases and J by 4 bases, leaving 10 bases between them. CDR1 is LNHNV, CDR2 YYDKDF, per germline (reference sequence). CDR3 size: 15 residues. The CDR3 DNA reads TGTGCCACCAGCAGAGATCGCGGGGGCGGAAACACCATATATTTT. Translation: CATSRDRGGGNTIYF.

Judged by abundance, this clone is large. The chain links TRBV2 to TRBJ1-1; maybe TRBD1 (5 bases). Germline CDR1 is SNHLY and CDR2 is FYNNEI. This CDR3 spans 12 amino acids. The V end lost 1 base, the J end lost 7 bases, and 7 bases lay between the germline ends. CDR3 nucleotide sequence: TGTGCCAGCAGTGAAGGGGGGTTTGAAGCTTTCTTT. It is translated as CASSEGGFEAFF.

In nucleotides, the CDR3 is TGTGCCAGCAGCTTAACTAGCGGGGGGTCCGGGGAGCTGTTTTTT. Amino acid sequence: CASSLTSGGSGELFF. The genes are TRBV7-9 and TRBJ2-2, with 12 bases lining up with TRBD2. The length of the CDR3 is 15 residues. Germline CDR1 SEHNR, CDR2 FQNEAQ (reference sequence). With V trimmed by 2 bases and J by 6 bases, 1 base remained unmatched.